What follows is one T cell receptor (beta chain) and its context. Its antigen remains unknown. A read error may explain this, as a much larger clone is one base away. The data were taken from a study of T-cell reconstitution after alpha-beta-depleted transplantation in children. Study-wide results and limits: At around two months after transplant, the alpha-beta T cells were reportedly derived from several hundred expanded clones that came from non-depleted graft cells.

Preparation of the TCRbeta library involved a method that used unique molecular identifiers. Each CDR3 protein is one row after TCRdb ran MiXCR on the PCR reads. This table has hundreds of thousands of distinct CDR3 sequences, approximately 13% appearing once. The source of this sequence is a male patient under 18 who had a stem cell transplant for acute myeloid leukemia, so the T cells may come from the graft donor. The sample in question was PBMCs, mostly from graft donor cells, obtained 360 days after TCRalphabeta/CD19-depleted stem cell transplant.

The CDR3 region is CAGSVAGGYYEQYF. The CDR3 nucleotides read TGTGCCGGCAGCGTAGCTGGCGGCTACTACGAGCAGTACTTC. The chain links TRBV9 to TRBJ2-7, with D hard to call. The CDR3 totals 14 residues. The germline CDR1 and CDR2 sequences are SGDLS and YYNGEE.